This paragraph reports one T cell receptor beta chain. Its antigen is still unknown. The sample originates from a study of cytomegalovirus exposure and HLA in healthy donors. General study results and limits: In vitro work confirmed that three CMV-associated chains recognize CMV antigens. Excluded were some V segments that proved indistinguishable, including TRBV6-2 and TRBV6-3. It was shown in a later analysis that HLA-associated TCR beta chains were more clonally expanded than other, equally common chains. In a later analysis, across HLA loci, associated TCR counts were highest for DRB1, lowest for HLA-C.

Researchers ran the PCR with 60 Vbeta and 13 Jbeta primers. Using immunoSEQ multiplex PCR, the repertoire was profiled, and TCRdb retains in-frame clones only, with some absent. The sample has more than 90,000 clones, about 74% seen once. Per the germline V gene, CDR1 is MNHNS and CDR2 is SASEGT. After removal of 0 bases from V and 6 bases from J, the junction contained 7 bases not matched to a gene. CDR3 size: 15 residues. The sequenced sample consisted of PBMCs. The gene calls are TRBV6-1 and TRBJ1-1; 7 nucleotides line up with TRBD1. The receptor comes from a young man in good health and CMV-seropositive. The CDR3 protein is CASSEATGYVSEAFF. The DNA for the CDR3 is TGTGCCAGCAGTGAAGCGACAGGGTATGTATCTGAAGCTTTCTTT.